The present entry profiles one T cell receptor (beta chain) with its context. Its antigen is undetermined. This entry comes from a study of vaccination effects on CD4 cells after COVID-19. Overall study findings and caveats: Late post-vaccination, clones induced by infection and those induced by vaccine underwent marked clonal contraction. Common cold coronavirus cross-reactivity was shown by only 1 of 255 vaccine-induced clones in healthy vaccinees.

Within the ViraFEST assay, antigen-specific CD4+ T cells underwent expansion with viral peptide pools prior to sequencing. Isolating CD4+ T cells followed less than 11 days of culture. Vaccine recipients, nucleocapsid antibody negative, had no prior SARS-CoV-2 infection. Germline CDR1 reads LGHNA; CDR2 reads YSLEER. CDR3 length: 15 amino acids. The V gene lost 3 bases and the J gene lost 0 bases, with 9 bases spanning the gap. The repertoire was sequenced with immunoSEQ multiplex PCR; TCRdb's copy has only in-frame clones and lacks some. The sample has about 73,000 clones, about 78% seen once. Specimen: CD4+ T cells from PBMCs cultured with SARS-CoV-2 spike peptides, collected before COVID-19 vaccination. This TCR derives from a human donor who received a COVID-19 vaccine. The chain combines TRBV4-3 with TRBJ1-5; the D is unclear. The CDR3 nucleotides are TGCGCCAGCAGCCAGTCACCGTATAGCAATCAGCCCCAGCATTTT. Its protein product is CASSQSPYSNQPQHF.